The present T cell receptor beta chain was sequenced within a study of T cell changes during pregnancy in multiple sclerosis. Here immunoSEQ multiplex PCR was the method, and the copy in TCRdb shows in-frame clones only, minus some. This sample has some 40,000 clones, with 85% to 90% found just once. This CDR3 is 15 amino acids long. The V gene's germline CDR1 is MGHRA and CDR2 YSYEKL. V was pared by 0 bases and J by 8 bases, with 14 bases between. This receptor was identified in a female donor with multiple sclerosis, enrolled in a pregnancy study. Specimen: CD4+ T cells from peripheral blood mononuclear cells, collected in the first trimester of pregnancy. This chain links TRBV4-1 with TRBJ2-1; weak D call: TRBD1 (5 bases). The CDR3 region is CASSQDWARGYEQFF. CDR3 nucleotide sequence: TGCGCCAGCAGCCAAGATTGGGCTAGGGGATATGAGCAGTTCTTC.